This entry lists 30 T cell receptor beta chains sequenced from one sample in a study of blood T cell repertoires in COVID-19. Clones were read by immunoSEQ multiplex PCR, and TCRdb kept only the in-frame ones, dropping some. Here the sample spans 200,000 or so clones, roughly 84% being singletons. The sequenced material came from peripheral blood. These receptors all stem from a woman in her sixties with acute or convalescent COVID-19.

This chain links TRBV24-1 with TRBJ2-3; 15 bases are a match to TRBD2. Trimming at V came to 4 bases and at J to 6 bases, leaving 4 bases not matched to a gene. The CDR3 contains 16 residues. Germline V gene lookup returns CDR1 KGHDR and CDR2 SFDVKD. The chain's CDR3 is CATSDRTSGGVDTQYF. The CDR3 DNA reads as TGTGCCACCAGTGACCGGACTAGCGGGGGGGTCGATACGCAGTATTTT.

The chain employs TRBV2 and TRBJ2-7, with 11 bases that match TRBD1. Germline V CDR1 and CDR2: SNHLY, FYNNEI. V trimming: 5 bases; J trimming: 5 bases; junction bases outside the gene matches: 8. This CDR3 is built from 15 residues. CDR3 bases: TGTGCCAGCAGTTTAGGCGGACAGGGGGCCAACGAGCAGTACTTC. As protein: CASSLGGQGANEQYF.

The V gene is TRBV7-2, the J gene TRBJ2-7; D is possibly TRBD1 (6 bases). Per the germline V gene, CDR1 is SGHTA and CDR2 is FQGNSA. The CDR3 covers 15 residues. Deletions cut 5 bases from V and 3 bases from J, with 17 bases between. This CDR3 reads CASSRKTGGVYEQYF. CDR3 bases: TGTGCCAGCAGCCGCAAGACAGGAGGAGTCTACGAGCAGTACTTC. The whole variable domain, remainder taken from reference TRBV7-2 and TRBJ2-7, is GAGVSQSPSNKVTEKGKDVELRCDPISGHTALYWYRQSLGQGLEFLIYFQGNSAPDKSGLPSDRFSAERTGGSVSTLTIQRTQQEDSAVYLCASSRKTGGVYEQYFGPGTRLTVT.

V gene TRBV20-1 combines with J gene TRBJ2-7; tentative D call: TRBD2 (5 bases). The germline CDR1 and CDR2 sequences are DFQATT and SNEGSKA (reference sequence). The V end lost 6 bases, the J end lost 5 bases, and 11 bases lay between the germline ends. This CDR3 region has 11 residues. The CDR3 DNA follows: TGCAGTGCAAAAAGGCGGGACGAGCAGTACTTC. This translates into CSAKRRDEQYF.

In DNA form, the CDR3 reads TGTGCCAGCAGTTCACAGGGAACTTATAATTCACCCCTCCACTTT. The encoded protein is CASSSQGTYNSPLHF. This chain connects TRBV28 to TRBJ1-6, with D possibly being TRBD1 (6 bases). V was cut by 4 bases and J by 4 bases, with 11 bases left in between. Germline CDR1 and CDR2: MDHEN and SYDVKM. This CDR3 region has 15 residues.

CDR3 amino acids: CASSQLPGQMNTEAFF. The CDR3 bases are TGTGCCAGCAGCCAACTACCGGGACAGATGAACACTGAAGCTTTCTTT. V usage is TRBV3-1 (or the pseudogene TRBV3-2) and J usage is TRBJ1-1; 7 bases align to TRBD1. The CDR3 has 16 residues. V trimming: 2 bases; J trimming: 0 bases; junction bases outside the gene matches: 6. Germline V gene data show CDR1 as LGHDT and CDR2 as YNNKEL (reference sequence).

The V gene is TRBV4-1, the J gene TRBJ2-5, with a weak D call TRBD2 (5 bases). Germline CDR1 is MGHRA and CDR2 is YSYEKL. This CDR3 is 17 amino acids long. Trimming took off 0 bases at V and 0 bases at J, with 14 bases between the two ends. The DNA of the CDR3 is TGCGCCAGCAGCCAAGAGAGGCACCCGGGGTACCAAGAGACCCAGTACTTC. It codes for CASSQERHPGYQETQYF.

This clone was seen only a few times. The chain links TRBV27 to TRBJ2-3, with D possibly TRBD2 on 7 matching bases. Trimming took 2 bases from V and 4 from J, leaving 16 bases between them. Germline loops: CDR1 MNHEY, CDR2 SMNVEV (reference sequence). The length of the CDR3 is 16 residues. The CDR3 region is CASSLGGGAGSDTQYF. The CDR3 DNA reads as TGTGCCAGCAGTTTAGGAGGGGGGGCCGGGTCAGATACGCAGTATTTT.

The rearrangement uses TRBV19 and TRBJ1-1; no firm D call. The germline V and J ends were trimmed by 7 bases and 2 bases, with 14 bases remaining between them. This CDR3 region has 14 residues. From germline, CDR1 is LNHDA and CDR2 SQIVND (reference sequence). The CDR3 here is CASTPRQLNTEAFF. The CDR3 coding sequence is TGTGCCAGTACCCCGCGGCAACTCAACACTGAAGCTTTCTTT.

This chain uses TRBV18 with TRBJ2-5; 13 bases are shared with TRBD2. CDR1 and CDR2 from the germline V gene are KGHSH and LQKENI. This CDR3 region has 19 residues. The J segment lost 2 bases and the V segment lost 1 base, leaving 10 bases of the junction unmatched. Here the CDR3 DNA reads TGTGCCAGCTCACCACGACTAGCGGGGGGATCATTCAGGCAAGAGACCCAGTACTTC. Protein product: CASSPRLAGGSFRQETQYF.

This chain connects TRBV14 to TRBJ2-2; the D gene is possibly TRBD1 (5 bases). V was clipped by 2 bases and J by 5 bases, with 21 bases between them. This CDR3 comprises 18 residues. Germline CDR1 reads SGHDN; CDR2 reads FVKESK. The CDR3 loop is CASSQLTETLTGTGELFF. DNA for the CDR3: TGTGCCAGCAGCCAACTGACAGAAACCCTAACTGGGACCGGGGAGCTGTTTTTT.

A single count supports this clone. This chain links TRBV2 with TRBJ2-7; 9 positions match TRBD1. Germline V gene data show CDR1 as SNHLY and CDR2 as FYNNEI. With 6 bases clipped from V and 2 bases from J, the junction kept 17 bases outside the gene matches. This CDR3 contains 18 residues. The CDR3 loop reads CASRGTGPSVGPTYEQYF. The CDR3 DNA reads TGTGCCAGCAGGGGGACAGGGCCAAGTGTTGGTCCTACCTACGAGCAGTACTTC.

The V and J genes are TRBV5-6 and TRBJ1-2; 7 nucleotides line up with TRBD1. CDR3 length: 11 residues. Germline-derived CDR1 and CDR2 are SGHDT and YYEEEE. J gave up 8 bases and V 6 bases, and 4 bases lay outside the gene matches. CDR3 loop: CASKRTGGYTF. Here the CDR3 DNA reads TGTGCCAGCAAAAGGACAGGCGGCTACACCTTC.

V is TRBV5-6 and J is TRBJ2-1, with TRBD1 identical over 11 bases. CDR3 length equals 15 residues. V dropped 1 base and J dropped 6; count of bases not matched to a gene: 3. The germline V gene encodes CDR1 SGHDT and CDR2 YYEEEE. CDR3 protein: CASSLYGTGGNEQFF. Written as DNA, the CDR3 is TGTGCCAGCAGCTTGTATGGGACAGGGGGCAATGAGCAGTTCTTC.

This chain joins TRBV5-6 and TRBJ2-7, with D perhaps matching TRBD1 (6 bases). Trimming took 5 bases from V and 4 from J, leaving 10 bases between them. This CDR3 region has 12 residues. Germline lookup yields CDR1 SGHDT and CDR2 YYEEEE. For the CDR3, the DNA is TGTGCCAGCAGGAGGGGGAGTTACGAGCAGTACTTC. Translated, it gives CASRRGSYEQYF.

CDR3 residues: CASSPGIAKNIQYF. The DNA of the CDR3 is TGTGCCAGTAGTCCAGGGATAGCCAAAAACATTCAGTACTTC. V and J are TRBV19 and TRBJ2-4, with a weak D call TRBD1 (5 bases). Germline values: CDR1 LNHDA, CDR2 SQIVND (reference sequence). This CDR3 is 14 amino acids long. V was pared by 5 bases and J by 0 bases, with 8 bases between.

The CDR3 coding sequence is TGTGCCTGGAGTACGACATGGATGAACACCGGGGAGCTGTTTTTT. This encodes CAWSTTWMNTGELFF. The gene calls are TRBV30 and TRBJ2-2, with no clear D. CDR1 is GTSNPN, CDR2 SVGIG, per germline (reference sequence). This CDR3 comprises 15 residues. Between the trimmed V and J ends, which lost 2 bases and 1 base, there was a span of 11 bases.

V gene TRBV4-2 combines with J gene TRBJ1-2; 7 bases match TRBD1. The J segment lost 0 bases and the V segment lost 3 bases, leaving 7 bases of the junction unmatched. CDR1 LGHNA and CDR2 YNFKEQ come from the germline V gene. This CDR3 has 16 residues. DNA for the CDR3: TGTGCCAGCAGCCACTCAGGGGGTTTAGCTAACTATGGCTACACCTTC. This codes for CASSHSGGLANYGYTF.

The chain recombines TRBV6-1 with TRBJ1-2; TRBD1 is a possible D gene (5 bases). The CDR3 covers 14 residues. The germline CDR1 and CDR2 sequences are MNHNS and SASEGT. Between the trimmed V and J ends, which lost 1 base and 2 bases, there was a span of 8 bases. The CDR3 nucleotides read TGTGCCAGCAGTGAAGTTCGGGGGAACTATGGCTACACCTTC. It is translated as CASSEVRGNYGYTF.

This clone was detected many times. V gene TRBV19 combines with J gene TRBJ2-7; D is perhaps TRBD1 (6 bases). The V end was cut by 4 bases, the J end by 6 bases, with 16 bases between. The CDR3 consists of 14 residues. Germline lookup yields CDR1 LNHDA and CDR2 SQIVND (reference sequence). The CDR3 nucleotides are TGTGCCAGTAGTACACCAACAGGGAGTTCCGAGCAGTACTTC. Translating it yields CASSTPTGSSEQYF.

The chain combines TRBV2 with TRBJ1-2; D is unclear. This CDR3 has 14 residues. Germline-derived CDR1 and CDR2 are SNHLY and FYNNEI. V was cut by 3 bases and J by 4 bases, with 12 bases left in between. The CDR3 loop is CASSDRLEGYGYTF. CDR3 bases: TGTGCCAGCAGTGATCGGTTGGAGGGCTATGGCTACACCTTC. Full variable domain (outside the CDR3, taken from reference TRBV2 and TRBJ1-2): EPEVTQTPSHQVTQMGQEVILRCVPISNHLYFYWYRQILGQKVEFLVSFYNNEISEKSEIFDDQFSVERPDGSNFTLKIRSTKLEDSAMYFCASSDRLEGYGYTFGSGTRLTVV.

The chain is built from TRBV4-1 and TRBJ1-2; 9 bases match TRBD1. This CDR3 contains 16 residues. V shed 4 bases and J 5 bases; nucleotides not matched to a gene: 11. Germline-derived CDR1 and CDR2 are MGHRA and YSYEKL. The CDR3: CASSPTPTGGRYGYTF. The CDR3 DNA reads TGCGCCAGCAGCCCGACCCCGACAGGGGGTCGGTATGGCTACACCTTC.

The genes are TRBV24-1 and TRBJ1-2, with 8 bases identical to TRBD1. The CDR3 has 13 amino acids. The ends lost 5 bases at V and 6 bases at J; junction bases unmatched: 4. Per germline, CDR1 KGHDR and CDR2 SFDVKD. The CDR3 is CATSGRTGNGYTF. The CDR3 DNA is TGTGCCACCAGTGGACGGACAGGGAATGGCTACACCTTC.

The rearrangement uses TRBV24-1 and TRBJ2-2, with 7 bases identical to TRBD1. Per germline, CDR1 KGHDR and CDR2 SFDVKD. The length of the CDR3 is 13 residues. Losses at the gene ends were 5 bases for V and 6 bases for J; bases not matched to a gene: 2. The CDR3 sequence is CATSGTGPGELFF. The CDR3 bases are TGTGCCACCAGTGGGACAGGCCCCGGGGAGCTGTTTTTT.

The J gene is TRBJ2-3, the V gene TRBV5-1, with D possibly TRBD1 on 6 matching bases. Looked up from germline, CDR1 is SGHRS and CDR2 is YFSETQ. The CDR3 loop spans 15 amino acids. The V and J ends lost 6 bases and 0 bases respectively, with 14 bases between them. CDR3 DNA sequence: TGCGCCAGCACAACGAGGCAGGGGAGCACAGATACGCAGTATTTT. This translates into CASTTRQGSTDTQYF.

The J gene is TRBJ2-5, the V gene TRBV2; no definite D call. Trimming removed 7 bases at V and 5 bases at J, with 14 bases between. This CDR3 is 13 amino acids long. Germline CDR1 reads SNHLY; CDR2 reads FYNNEI. The CDR3 nucleotides are TGTGCCAGCACAATGGGCCCCTGGGAGACCCAGTACTTC. It codes for CASTMGPWETQYF.

This clone was seen more than once but under ten times. The rearrangement uses TRBV7-9 and TRBJ2-7; maybe TRBD1 (5 bases). CDR1 SEHNR and CDR2 FQNEAQ come from the germline V gene (reference sequence). This CDR3 region has 15 residues. V dropped 0 bases and J dropped 6 bases, with 15 bases sitting between them. As DNA, the CDR3 is TGTGCCAGCAGCTTAGCTGGGTTGGGGCAGGCCGAGCAGTACTTC. It translates to CASSLAGLGQAEQYF.

The chain couples TRBV2 to TRBJ2-1; D is possibly TRBD2 (5 bases). Germline CDR1 SNHLY, CDR2 FYNNEI. CDR3 length equals 15 residues. The V and J ends lost 3 bases and 4 bases respectively, with 13 bases between them. DNA of the CDR3: TGTGCCAGCAGTGAGGATTTCGGAGGTTACAATGAGCAGTTCTTC. Protein: CASSEDFGGYNEQFF. Together with reference TRBV2 and TRBJ2-1, the CDR3 gives the full variable domain: EPEVTQTPSHQVTQMGQEVILRCVPISNHLYFYWYRQILGQKVEFLVSFYNNEISEKSEIFDDQFSVERPDGSNFTLKIRSTKLEDSAMYFCASSEDFGGYNEQFFGPGTRLTVL.

The chain has TRBV4-2 and TRBJ1-2, with 8 bases that match TRBD1. The germline gives CDR1 LGHNA, CDR2 YNFKEQ. With V trimmed by 3 bases and J by 8 bases, 8 bases remained unmatched. CDR3 length equals 14 residues. CDR3: CASSQRTGNLGYTF. In DNA form, the CDR3 reads TGTGCCAGCAGCCAGAGGACAGGGAATCTCGGCTACACCTTC.

This clone showed up just once. The genes are TRBV27 and TRBJ1-6, with 7 bases fitting TRBD1. CDR3 length equals 14 residues. Losses at the gene ends were 5 bases for V and 7 bases for J; bases not matched to a gene: 5. CDR1 and CDR2 (germline): MNHEY, SMNVEV (reference sequence). The CDR3 loop reads CASSKRGLNSPLHF. The CDR3 DNA sequence: TGTGCCAGCAGTAAAAGGGGGCTGAATTCACCCCTCCACTTT.